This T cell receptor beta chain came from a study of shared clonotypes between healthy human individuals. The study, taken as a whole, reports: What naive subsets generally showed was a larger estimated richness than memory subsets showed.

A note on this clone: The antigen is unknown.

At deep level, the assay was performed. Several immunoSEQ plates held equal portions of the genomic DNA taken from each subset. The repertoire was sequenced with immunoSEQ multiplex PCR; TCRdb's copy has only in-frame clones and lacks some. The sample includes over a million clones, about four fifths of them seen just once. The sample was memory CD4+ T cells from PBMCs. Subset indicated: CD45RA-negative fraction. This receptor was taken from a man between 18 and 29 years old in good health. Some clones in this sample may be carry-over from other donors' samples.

The CDR3 DNA sequence: TGTGCCTGGAGTGTACTAGCGGGAGGGGCAGATACGCAGTATTTT. The encoded protein is CAWSVLAGGADTQYF. J is TRBJ2-3 and V is TRBV30; TRBD2 agrees at 13 bases. With V trimmed by 0 bases and J by 4 bases, 1 base remained unmatched. This CDR3 region has 15 residues. In germline, CDR1 is GTSNPN, CDR2 SVGIG (reference sequence).